The rows below give T cell receptor beta chains drawn from one sample of a study of shared clonotypes between healthy human individuals. Clones were sequenced by immunoSEQ multiplex PCR, and TCRdb holds only the in-frame ones, with some missing. Of roughly 2.4 million clones in the sample, under 97% are singletons; the top ten hold 0.13%. The specimen sequenced was naive CD4+ T cells sorted from blood. These receptors all come from a man between 18 and 29 years old in good health. Each CDR3 is given with its conserved first and last residue. Each record gives: V gene, CDR3 protein.

>TRBV19
CASSISKGRNTGELFF
>TRBV2
CASSPRPSPLYGYTF
>TRBV11-1
CASSLWSGRANTGELFF
>TRBV2
CASSEISRGQALPGELFF
>TRBV19
CASSMIGQALNQPQHF
>TRBV5-5
CASSPTAEGYEQYF
>TRBV6-1
CASGRENTGELFF
>TRBV18
CASSPGTGPYGYTF
>TRBV6-4
CASSDSKVGSTQYF
>TRBV7-2
CASSFQAGLISGGNEQFF
>TRBV2
CASRVSGSGDTQYF
>TRBV27
CATQRLEGLNTEAFF
>TRBV5-1
CASSLAGGQIPYEQYF
>TRBV6-5
CASSQDAYGYTF
>TRBV2
CASSVGANTEAFF
>TRBV30
CAWSTSANTGELFF
>TRBV27
CASPQGYEQFF
>TRBV4-3
CASSRTGTRDYNEQFF
>TRBV4-3
CASSQVVNSPYEQYF
>TRBV20-1
CSAQRADTQYF